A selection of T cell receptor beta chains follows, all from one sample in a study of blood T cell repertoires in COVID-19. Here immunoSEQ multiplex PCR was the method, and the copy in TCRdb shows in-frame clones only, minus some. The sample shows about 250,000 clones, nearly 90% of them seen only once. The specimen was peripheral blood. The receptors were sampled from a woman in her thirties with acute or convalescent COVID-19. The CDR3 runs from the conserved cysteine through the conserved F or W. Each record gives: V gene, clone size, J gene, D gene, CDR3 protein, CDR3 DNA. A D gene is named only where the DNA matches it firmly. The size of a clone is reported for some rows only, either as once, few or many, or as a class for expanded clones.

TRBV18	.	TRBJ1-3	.	CASSPGRQGFSGNTIYF	TGTGCCAGCTCCCCAGGGCGGCAGGGGTTCTCTGGAAACACCATATATTTT
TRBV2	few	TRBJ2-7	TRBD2	CASSRSVAGLIGYEQYF	TGTGCCAGCAGTAGATCGGTTGCGGGACTAATAGGCTACGAGCAGTACTTC
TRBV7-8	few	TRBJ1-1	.	CASSLGEGAGRAREAFF	TGTGCCAGCAGCTTAGGGGAGGGTGCGGGACGGGCACGTGAAGCTTTCTTT
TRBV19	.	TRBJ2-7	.	CASSRSGKSYEQYF	TGTGCCAGTAGTAGGAGCGGCAAATCCTACGAGCAGTACTTC
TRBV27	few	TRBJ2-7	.	CASSLQGRSYEQYF	TGTGCCAGCAGTTTACAGGGAAGGTCCTACGAGCAGTACTTC
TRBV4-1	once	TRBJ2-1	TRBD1	CASSQDRAASIRFF	TGCGCCAGCAGCCAGGACAGGGCAGCTAGTATTAGATTCTTC
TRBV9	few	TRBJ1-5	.	CASSVGVLDQPQHF	TGTGCCAGCAGCGTAGGAGTACTGGATCAGCCCCAGCATTTT
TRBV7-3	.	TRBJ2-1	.	CASSLEGDSYNEQFF	TGTGCCAGCAGCTTAGAAGGGGACTCCTACAATGAGCAGTTCTTC
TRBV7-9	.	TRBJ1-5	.	CASLPPGGNQPQHF	TGTGCCAGCTTACCTCCCGGGGGCAATCAGCCCCAGCATTTT
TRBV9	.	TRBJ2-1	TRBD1	CASSVRDRVREQFF	TGTGCCAGCAGCGTCCGGGACAGGGTCCGTGAGCAGTTCTTC
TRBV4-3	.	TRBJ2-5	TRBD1	CASSQGRQGAETQYF	TGCGCCAGCAGCCAAGGAAGGCAGGGGGCAGAGACCCAGTACTTC
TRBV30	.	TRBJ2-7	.	CAWGRNEQYF	TGTGCCTGGGGCAGGAACGAGCAGTACTTC
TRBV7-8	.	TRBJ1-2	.	CASSLGQGKDYGYTF	TGTGCCAGCAGCTTAGGGCAGGGGAAGGACTATGGCTACACCTTC
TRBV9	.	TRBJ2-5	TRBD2	CASSAHLRLAGDGETQYF	TGTGCCAGCAGCGCCCACCTCCGACTAGCGGGAGACGGGGAGACCCAGTACTTC
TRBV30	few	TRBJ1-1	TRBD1	CAWTGQVNTEAFF	TGTGCCTGGACGGGACAGGTTAACACTGAAGCTTTCTTT
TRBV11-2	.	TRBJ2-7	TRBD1	CASSSRPSMGRTNRGQYF	TGTGCCAGCAGCTCCAGGCCAAGTATGGGGCGGACAAACAGGGGGCAGTACTTC